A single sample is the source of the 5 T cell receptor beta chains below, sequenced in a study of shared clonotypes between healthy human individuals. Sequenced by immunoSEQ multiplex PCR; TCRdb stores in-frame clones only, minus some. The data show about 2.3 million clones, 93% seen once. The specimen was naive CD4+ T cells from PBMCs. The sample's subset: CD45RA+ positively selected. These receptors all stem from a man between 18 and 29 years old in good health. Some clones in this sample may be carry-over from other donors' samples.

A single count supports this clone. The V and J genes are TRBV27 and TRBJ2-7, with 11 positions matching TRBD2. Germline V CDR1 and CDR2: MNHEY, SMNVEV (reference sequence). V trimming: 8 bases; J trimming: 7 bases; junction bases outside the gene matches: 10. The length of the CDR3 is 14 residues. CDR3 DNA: TGTGCCAGCCGACCCGGGACTAGCGGCGAGGAGCAGTACTTC. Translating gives CASRPGTSGEEQYF.

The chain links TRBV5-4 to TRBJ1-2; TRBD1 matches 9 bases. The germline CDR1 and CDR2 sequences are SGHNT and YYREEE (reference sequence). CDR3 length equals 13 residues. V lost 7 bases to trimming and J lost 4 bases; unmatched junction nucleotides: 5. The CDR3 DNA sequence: TGTGCCAGCTCCGGGACAGGGATCTATGGCTACACCTTC. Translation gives CASSGTGIYGYTF.

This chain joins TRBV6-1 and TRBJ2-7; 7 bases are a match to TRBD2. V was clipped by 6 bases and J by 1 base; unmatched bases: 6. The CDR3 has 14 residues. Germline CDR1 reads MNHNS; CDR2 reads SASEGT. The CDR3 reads CASSWGGISYEQYF. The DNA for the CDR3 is TGTGCCAGCAGCTGGGGGGGGATTTCCTACGAGCAGTACTTC.

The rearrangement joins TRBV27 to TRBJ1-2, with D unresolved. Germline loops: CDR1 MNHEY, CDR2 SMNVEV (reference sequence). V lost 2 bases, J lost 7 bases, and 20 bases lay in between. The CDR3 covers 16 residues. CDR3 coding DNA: TGTGCCAGCAGTTTACTCCCTCCCGGGGTAGTAGGTGGCTACACCTTC. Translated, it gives CASSLLPPGVVGGYTF.

The CDR3 loop reads CASSQGQVRFF. The CDR3 coding sequence is TGTGCCAGCAGCCAAGGACAAGTGCGGTTCTTC. The V gene is TRBV28, the J gene TRBJ2-1; a possible D gene is TRBD1 (5 bases). This CDR3 comprises 11 residues. Trimming removed 6 bases from V and 15 bases from J, with 15 bases in between. Germline values: CDR1 MDHEN, CDR2 SYDVKM. The full variable domain, in which reference TRBV28 and TRBJ2-1 provide the parts outside the CDR3, is DVKVTQSSRYLVKRTGEKVFLECVQDMDHENMFWYRQDPGLGLRLIYFSYDVKMKEKGDIPEGYSVSREKKERFSLILESASTNQTSMYLCASSQGQVRFFGPGTRLTVL.